A selection of T cell receptor beta chains follows, all from one sample in a study of vaccination effects on CD4 cells after COVID-19. Assay: immunoSEQ multiplex PCR; the TCRdb copy retains only in-frame clones and omits some. The sample has roughly 71,000 clones, about 86% seen once; the top ten hold 1.2%. No cognate antigen is known for these TCRs. Sequenced material: CD4+ T cells from PBMCs cultured with HCoV-229E spike peptides, taken after COVID-19 vaccination. These receptors all come from a human donor who received a COVID-19 vaccine. Each CDR3 is given with its conserved first and last residue. D genes are given only for firm matches. Rows give clone size only sometimes, using once, few, many, or a class for an expanded clone.

D gene,clone size,V gene,J gene,CDR3 protein,CDR3 DNA
.,.,TRBV7-2,TRBJ1-1,CASSPRGGSGTEAFF,TGTGCCAGCAGCCCTAGGGGAGGGAGCGGGACTGAAGCTTTCTTT
TRBD1,.,TRBV14,TRBJ2-5,CASSPWTGGEETQYF,TGTGCCAGCAGTCCCTGGACAGGGGGTGAGGAGACCCAGTACTTC
.,.,TRBV28,TRBJ2-3,CASVGPGADTQYF,TGTGCCAGCGTAGGACCCGGGGCAGATACGCAGTATTTT
.,.,TRBV6-5,TRBJ1-6,CASSTNAYNSPLHF,TGTGCCAGCAGTACGAATGCCTATAATTCACCCCTCCACTTT
TRBD1,few,TRBV5-1,TRBJ1-6,CASSPGTEYSPLHF,TGCGCCAGCAGCCCAGGGACAGAGTATTCACCCCTCCACTTT
TRBD1,.,TRBV6-5,TRBJ1-1,CASSRQGGGTEAFF,TGTGCCAGCAGTAGACAGGGGGGGGGCACTGAAGCTTTCTTT
.,.,TRBV5-6,TRBJ2-1,CASSGTGTSYNEQFF,TGTGCCAGCAGCGGTACCGGGACTTCCTACAATGAGCAGTTCTTC
.,.,TRBV6-2/TRBV6-3,TRBJ2-5,CASSGQGLQETQYF,TGTGCCAGCAGTGGACAAGGGCTTCAAGAGACCCAGTACTTC
.,.,TRBV11-1,TRBJ2-1,CASSVQELGTYNEQFF,TGTGCCAGCAGCGTACAGGAGTTGGGCACCTACAATGAGCAGTTCTTC
TRBD1,once,TRBV6-2/TRBV6-3,TRBJ1-4,CASSYWETGEGSEKLFF,TGTGCCAGCAGTTACTGGGAAACAGGGGAAGGTTCTGAAAAACTGTTTTTT
TRBD1,.,TRBV20-1,TRBJ2-3,CSAGQGDTQYF,TGCAGTGCCGGACAGGGGGATACGCAGTATTTT
TRBD1,.,TRBV18,TRBJ1-2,CASSPSGQGNYGYTF,TGTGCCAGCTCACCATCGGGACAGGGGAACTATGGCTACACCTTC
TRBD1,.,TRBV25-1,TRBJ1-4,CASVSGTGGGKLFF,TGTGCCAGCGTCTCCGGGACAGGGGGAGGAAAACTGTTTTTT
TRBD2,.,TRBV19,TRBJ2-5,CASSIGGTSMKTQYF,TGTGCCAGTAGTATTGGGGGGACTAGCATGAAGACCCAGTACTTC
.,.,TRBV19,TRBJ2-1,CASSVGSAVYNEQFF,TGTGCCAGTAGTGTGGGGAGTGCGGTATACAATGAGCAGTTCTTC
.,.,TRBV9,TRBJ2-3,CASSVDLPSTDTQYF,TGTGCCAGCAGCGTAGATCTTCCTAGCACAGATACGCAGTATTTT
.,.,TRBV30,TRBJ2-1,CAWSWSSYNEQFF,TGTGCCTGGAGTTGGAGCTCCTACAATGAGCAGTTCTTC
.,.,TRBV18,TRBJ2-5,CASSRRTQETQYF,TGTGCCAGCTCACGACGGACCCAAGAGACCCAGTACTTC
TRBD1,.,TRBV19,TRBJ1-1,CASSKAGTGGTEAFF,TGTGCCAGTAGTAAGGCGGGGACAGGAGGAACTGAAGCTTTCTTT
.,.,TRBV28,TRBJ1-5,CASSSPPDQPQHF,TGTGCCAGCAGTTCCCCCCCAGATCAGCCCCAGCATTTT
TRBD1,.,TRBV5-1,TRBJ1-4,CASSSDRVEDEKLFF,TGCGCCAGCAGCTCCGACAGGGTAGAAGATGAAAAACTGTTTTTT
.,.,TRBV7-6,TRBJ1-1,CASSLSLRDTLMNTEAFF,TGTGCCAGCAGCTTAAGTCTTAGGGATACGCTCATGAACACTGAAGCTTTCTTT
TRBD1,.,TRBV18,TRBJ1-6,CASSTGGFINSPLHF,TGTGCCAGCTCAACAGGGGGCTTTATTAATTCACCCCTCCACTTT
.,.,TRBV6-2/TRBV6-3,TRBJ2-1,CASSPRGAQDNEQFF,TGTGCCAGCAGTCCCCGGGGGGCCCAGGACAATGAGCAGTTCTTC
TRBD1,.,TRBV7-3,TRBJ1-5,CASSSGQGSNQPQHF,TGTGCCAGCTCCTCGGGACAGGGTAGCAATCAGCCCCAGCATTTT
TRBD1,.,TRBV6-6,TRBJ1-4,CASQGGTEKLFF,TGTGCCAGCCAGGGGGGGACGGAAAAACTGTTTTTT
TRBD1,.,TRBV9,TRBJ1-6,CASSVGGQFESSPLHF,TGTGCCAGCAGCGTAGGGGGACAGTTCGAGAGCTCACCCCTCCACTTT
TRBD1,.,TRBV28,TRBJ2-4,CASSRDSRFLGLAKNIQYF,TGTGCCAGCAGTCGGGACAGTAGATTCCTGGGTTTAGCCAAAAACATTCAGTACTTC
TRBD2,.,TRBV7-2,TRBJ2-3,CASTSIGGGTDTQYF,TGTGCCAGCACCTCCATCGGGGGGGGTACAGATACGCAGTATTTT
.,.,TRBV18,TRBJ1-2,CASSHDQNSPYGYTF,TGTGCCAGCTCTCACGACCAAAACAGTCCCTATGGCTACACCTTC
.,.,TRBV7-8,TRBJ2-2,CASSLQQRQLKELFF,TGTGCCAGCAGCCTACAGCAGCGACAGCTTAAGGAGCTGTTTTTT
.,.,TRBV5-1,TRBJ1-2,CASSGGPYGYTF,TGCGCCAGCAGCGGAGGGCCCTATGGCTACACCTTC
.,.,TRBV6-6,TRBJ2-3,CASSYSDITDTQYF,TGTGCCAGCAGTTACTCGGACATAACGGATACGCAGTATTTT
TRBD1,.,TRBV7-2,TRBJ1-6,CASSFWTGGNSPLHF,TGTGCCAGCAGCTTTTGGACAGGGGGGAATTCACCCCTCCACTTT
.,.,TRBV5-6,TRBJ1-1,CASSLGGVNTEAFF,TGTGCCAGCAGCTTGGGGGGGGTGAACACTGAAGCTTTCTTT
TRBD1,few,TRBV28,TRBJ1-5,CASSRGQLNQPQHF,TGTGCCAGCAGTCGGGGACAGTTAAATCAGCCCCAGCATTTT